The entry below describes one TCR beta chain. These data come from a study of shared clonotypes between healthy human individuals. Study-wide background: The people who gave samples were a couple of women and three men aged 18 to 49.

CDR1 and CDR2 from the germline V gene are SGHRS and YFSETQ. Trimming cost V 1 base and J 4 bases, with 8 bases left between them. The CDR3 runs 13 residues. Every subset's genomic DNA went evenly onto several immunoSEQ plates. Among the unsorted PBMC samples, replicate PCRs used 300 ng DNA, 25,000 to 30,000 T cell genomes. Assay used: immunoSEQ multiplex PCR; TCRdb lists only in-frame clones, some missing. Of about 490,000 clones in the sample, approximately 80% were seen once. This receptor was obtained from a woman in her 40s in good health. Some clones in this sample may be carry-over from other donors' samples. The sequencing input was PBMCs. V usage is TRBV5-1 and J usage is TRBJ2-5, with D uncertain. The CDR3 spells CASSLRVGETQYF. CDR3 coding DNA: TGCGCCAGCAGCTTGCGGGTAGGAGAGACCCAGTACTTC. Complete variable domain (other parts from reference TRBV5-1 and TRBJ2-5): KAGVTQTPRYLIKTRGQQVTLSCSPISGHRSVSWYQQTPGQGLQFLFEYFSETQRNKGNFPGRFSGRQFSNSRSEMNVSTLELGDSALYLCASSLRVGETQYFGPGTRLLVL.